A selection of T cell receptor beta chains follows, all from one sample in a study of blood T cell repertoires in COVID-19. The protocol was immunoSEQ multiplex PCR, while the TCRdb copy is restricted to in-frame clones and leaves out a portion. Of about 98,000 clones in the sample, about nine tenths were seen once. The sample was peripheral blood. The receptor set was obtained from a woman aged 50 to 60 with COVID-19, enrolled during active disease. Each CDR3 is given with its conserved first and last residue. The D gene is left open where the match is weak. Size is omitted from some rows. Given values are once, few, many or a class for expanded clones.

D: TRBD2
J: TRBJ2-5
V: TRBV27
size: .
DNA: TGTGCCAGCAGGCCCGGGGGGATTAGGGCACGGGAGACCCAGTACTTC
CDR3: CASRPGGIRARETQYF

D: .
J: TRBJ2-1
V: TRBV5-8
size: .
DNA: TGTGCCAGCAGCTTGGGGCGGGGGCCATACAATGAGCAGTTCTTC
CDR3: CASSLGRGPYNEQFF

D: TRBD2
J: TRBJ2-6
V: TRBV7-3
size: .
DNA: TGTGCCAGCGGACTAGCGGAGGTCTCTGGGGCCAACGTCCTGACTTTC
CDR3: CASGLAEVSGANVLTF

D: TRBD1
J: TRBJ2-2
V: TRBV7-3
size: .
DNA: TGTGCCAGCAGCTTCCAGGGGGCGCGCACCGGGGAGCTGTTTTTT
CDR3: CASSFQGARTGELFF

D: .
J: TRBJ2-3
V: TRBV7-6
size: .
DNA: TGTGCCAGCAGCTCCCCTTCGGCGGGGACCAGCACAGATACGCAGTATTTT
CDR3: CASSSPSAGTSTDTQYF

D: TRBD2
J: TRBJ2-2
V: TRBV11-2
size: once
DNA: TGTGCCACGCGAAGCGGGGGTGGTACCGGGGAGCTGTTTTTT
CDR3: CATRSGGGTGELFF

D: TRBD1
J: TRBJ2-1
V: TRBV6-6
size: once
DNA: TGTGCCAGCAGTTTGGGACAGGGGGTTTACAATGAGCAGTTCTTC
CDR3: CASSLGQGVYNEQFF

D: TRBD2
J: TRBJ2-5
V: TRBV7-3
size: .
DNA: TGTGCCAGCAGTCTTAGCGGGGGGGCGTCAGAGACCCAGTACTTC
CDR3: CASSLSGGASETQYF

D: .
J: TRBJ1-4
V: TRBV21-1
size: .
DNA: TGTGCCAGCAGCAAATCGCCAGACAGCAACCCGACAACTAATGAAAAACTGTTTTTT
CDR3: CASSKSPDSNPTTNEKLFF

D: TRBD1
J: TRBJ2-7
V: TRBV5-4
size: .
DNA: TGTGCCAGCAGCCCAGGGACAGGGGGCAAGTCCTACGAGCAGTACTTC
CDR3: CASSPGTGGKSYEQYF

D: .
J: TRBJ2-7
V: TRBV1
size: .
DNA: TGCACCAGCAGCCCCCCCGAGCTCCCGGGACACCTTTACGAGCAGTACTTC
CDR3: CTSSPPELPGHLYEQYF

D: TRBD1
J: TRBJ2-1
V: TRBV2
size: .
DNA: TGTGCTCTCACGCCCGACAGGGACAGCTCCTACAATGAGCAGTTCTTC
CDR3: CALTPDRDSSYNEQFF

D: .
J: TRBJ2-7
V: TRBV19
size: .
DNA: TGTGCCAGTAGTATAGCGGGGTACGAGCAGTACTTC
CDR3: CASSIAGYEQYF

D: .
J: TRBJ1-4
V: TRBV27
size: .
DNA: TGTGCCAGCAGTTGGGGGGGAACGCAAGAAAAACTGTTTTTT
CDR3: CASSWGGTQEKLFF

D: .
J: TRBJ2-5
V: TRBV5-4
size: .
DNA: TGTGCCAGCAGCCTTCAAGAGACCCAGTACTTC
CDR3: CASSLQETQYF

D: TRBD2
J: TRBJ2-3
V: TRBV7-2
size: .
DNA: TGTGCCAGCAGCTTAGCTAGCGGGGGGATTTCAGATACGCAGTATTTT
CDR3: CASSLASGGISDTQYF

D: .
J: TRBJ2-2
V: TRBV19
size: .
DNA: TGTGCCAGTAGTATTCGCAGGGGCGACACCGGGGAGCTGTTTTTT
CDR3: CASSIRRGDTGELFF

D: TRBD1
J: TRBJ2-7
V: TRBV9
size: .
DNA: TGTGCCAGCAGCGTAGAGGGTCACAGGGGCAACGAGCAGTACTTC
CDR3: CASSVEGHRGNEQYF

D: TRBD1
J: TRBJ1-2
V: TRBV3-1/TRBV3-2
size: .
DNA: TGTGCCAGCAGCCATGGCGGGACAGTCTATGGCTACACCTTC
CDR3: CASSHGGTVYGYTF

D: TRBD2
J: TRBJ2-3
V: TRBV5-1
size: .
DNA: TGCGCCAGCAGCCCTCGGACTAGCGGCACAGATACGCAGTATTTT
CDR3: CASSPRTSGTDTQYF

D: .
J: TRBJ2-7
V: TRBV19
size: once
DNA: TGTGCCAGCGGACACCTCCGGGAGCAGTACTTC
CDR3: CASGHLREQYF

D: TRBD2
J: TRBJ2-5
V: TRBV4-1
size: .
DNA: TGCGCCAGCAGCCAAGATCGCGGGGGTGGGACCCAGTACTTC
CDR3: CASSQDRGGGTQYF

D: .
J: TRBJ1-5
V: TRBV25-1
size: .
DNA: TGTGCCAGCAGTGCTCCGGGTCGAAATCAGCCCCAGCATTTT
CDR3: CASSAPGRNQPQHF

D: .
J: TRBJ1-4
V: TRBV2
size: .
DNA: TGTGCCAGCAGTCACTACTCAACTAATGAAAAACTGTTTTTT
CDR3: CASSHYSTNEKLFF

D: .
J: TRBJ1-6
V: TRBV29-1
size: .
DNA: TGCAGCGTTGCTGTCTCTGGGGGCGATTCACCCCTCCACTTT
CDR3: CSVAVSGGDSPLHF

D: .
J: TRBJ1-1
V: TRBV11-2
size: .
DNA: TGTGCCAGCAGCTTGGGGGGGCGGCAGAACACTGAAGCTTTCTTT
CDR3: CASSLGGRQNTEAFF

D: TRBD1
J: TRBJ1-3
V: TRBV12-5
size: .
DNA: TGTGCTAGTGGTTTCAGACCCCTCTGGGACACCCAAAAAGACAGGGTGGCTGGAAACACCATATATTTT
CDR3: CASGFRPLWDTQKDRVAGNTIYF

D: .
J: TRBJ1-5
V: TRBV7-9
size: .
DNA: TGTGCCAGCAGCTTAGGACAGGATCAGCCCCAGCATTTT
CDR3: CASSLGQDQPQHF

D: .
J: TRBJ1-4
V: TRBV9
size: .
DNA: TGTGCCAGCAGCGTCGGCGGAGTCGAAAAACTGTTTTTT
CDR3: CASSVGGVEKLFF

D: TRBD1
J: TRBJ1-5
V: TRBV19
size: once
DNA: TGTGCCAGTAGTACCGGGACAGGGGCTGTTTATAGCAATCAGCCCCAGCATTTT
CDR3: CASSTGTGAVYSNQPQHF

D: TRBD1
J: TRBJ1-2
V: TRBV18
size: once
DNA: TGTGCCAGCTCACCCAGGACAGGGATTAACTATGGCTACACCTTC
CDR3: CASSPRTGINYGYTF

D: .
J: TRBJ2-3
V: TRBV5-4
size: .
DNA: TGTGCCAGCAGAGGGCGGGGCAGCCCAGATACGCAGTATTTT
CDR3: CASRGRGSPDTQYF

D: TRBD1
J: TRBJ1-2
V: TRBV27
size: .
DNA: TGTGCCAGCAGGACAGGGGGAAGAGGCTACACCTTC
CDR3: CASRTGGRGYTF

D: .
J: TRBJ1-2
V: TRBV6-6
size: .
DNA: TGTGCCAGCAGTTATCAGGGTCCTAACTATGGCTACACCTTC
CDR3: CASSYQGPNYGYTF

D: .
J: TRBJ1-2
V: TRBV11-3
size: .
DNA: TGTGCCAGCAGCCTACAGGGTGGCTATGGCTACACCTTC
CDR3: CASSLQGGYGYTF

D: .
J: TRBJ2-1
V: TRBV5-5
size: .
DNA: TGTGCCAGCAGCTTGGTTCACAGTTACAATGAGCAGTTCTTC
CDR3: CASSLVHSYNEQFF

D: TRBD2
J: TRBJ2-3
V: TRBV5-1
size: .
DNA: TGCGCCAGCAGCTTGGTGGCTAGCGGGGGGGTCACAGATACGCAGTATTTT
CDR3: CASSLVASGGVTDTQYF

D: .
J: TRBJ1-2
V: TRBV2
size: few
DNA: TGTGCCAGCAGTGAAGGGGAGGGAGTCTACTATGGCTACACCTTC
CDR3: CASSEGEGVYYGYTF

D: .
J: TRBJ2-3
V: TRBV7-2
size: .
DNA: TGTGCCAGCAGCTTTCTAAGCAGGCCCTCCGATACGCAGTATTTT
CDR3: CASSFLSRPSDTQYF

D: .
J: TRBJ2-3
V: TRBV11-2
size: .
DNA: TGTGCCAGCAGCTTAGATCGTTCGGGGATTAGCACAGATACGCAGTATTTT
CDR3: CASSLDRSGISTDTQYF

D: TRBD1
J: TRBJ2-7
V: TRBV11-3
size: .
DNA: TGTGCCAGCAGCCCGCGGACAGGGGGCAACGAGCAGTACTTC
CDR3: CASSPRTGGNEQYF

D: TRBD1
J: TRBJ1-2
V: TRBV5-6
size: .
DNA: TGTGCCACCAATACCAGGGACAGGGTGTATGGCTACACCTTC
CDR3: CATNTRDRVYGYTF

D: TRBD2
J: TRBJ2-7
V: TRBV10-1
size: .
DNA: TGCGCCAGCAGCCCCGATACAGCGGGGGGGACCTACGAGCAGTACTTC
CDR3: CASSPDTAGGTYEQYF

D: TRBD1
J: TRBJ1-3
V: TRBV19
size: .
DNA: TGTGCCAGTAGTGCGACCGGGACAGGGGATGGAAACACCATATATTTT
CDR3: CASSATGTGDGNTIYF

D: TRBD2
J: TRBJ2-7
V: TRBV20-1
size: .
DNA: TGCAGCGCTTGGGGGGGCTACGAGCAGTACTTC
CDR3: CSAWGGYEQYF

D: .
J: TRBJ1-1
V: TRBV5-6
size: .
DNA: TGTGCCAGCAGCTTGGGGGGACTGCTCGGGAACACTGAAGCTTTCTTT
CDR3: CASSLGGLLGNTEAFF

D: .
J: TRBJ1-4
V: TRBV6-4
size: .
DNA: TGTGCCAGCAGTGAATCGGGAGGGGCAACTAATGAAAAACTGTTTTTT
CDR3: CASSESGGATNEKLFF

D: .
J: TRBJ2-1
V: TRBV9
size: .
DNA: TGTGCCAGCAGCGCCAGGGTTAGCAATGAGCAGTTCTTC
CDR3: CASSARVSNEQFF

D: .
J: TRBJ1-4
V: TRBV5-1
size: .
DNA: TGCGCCAGCAGAGGGGGAAGTCCGAATGAAAAACTGTTTTTT
CDR3: CASRGGSPNEKLFF

D: .
J: TRBJ2-4
V: TRBV10-3
size: .
DNA: TGTGCCATCAGTGAGGGAGGATCTAGCATTCAGTACTTC
CDR3: CAISEGGSSIQYF

D: TRBD2
J: TRBJ2-5
V: TRBV19
size: .
DNA: TGTGCCAGTAGTGGGACTAGTGGGGAGACCCAGTACTTC
CDR3: CASSGTSGETQYF

D: .
J: TRBJ2-3
V: TRBV30
size: few
DNA: TGTGCCTGGAGCAGGGACTTCGATACGCAGTATTTT
CDR3: CAWSRDFDTQYF

D: TRBD1
J: TRBJ1-2
V: TRBV3-1/TRBV3-2
size: .
DNA: TGTGCCAGCAGCTTCGGGACAGGCGCCAACTATGGCTACACCTTC
CDR3: CASSFGTGANYGYTF

D: TRBD1
J: TRBJ2-1
V: TRBV9
size: .
DNA: TGTGCCAGCAGCGTAAGGAGGACAGGGGTAAACAATGAGCAGTTCTTC
CDR3: CASSVRRTGVNNEQFF

D: .
J: TRBJ1-5
V: TRBV21-1
size: .
DNA: TGTGCCAGCAAAACGATGCAGGGAAATAGCAATCAGCCCCAGCATTTT
CDR3: CASKTMQGNSNQPQHF

D: TRBD1
J: TRBJ2-5
V: TRBV7-9
size: .
DNA: TGTGCCAGCAGCTCCACCGGGACAGGGGGCGGGATCCCCCAAGAGACCCAGTACTTC
CDR3: CASSSTGTGGGIPQETQYF